These T cell receptor beta chains were read from a single sample in a study of T-cell reconstitution after alpha-beta-depleted transplantation in children. Each CDR3 protein is one row after TCRdb ran MiXCR on the PCR reads. This sample yields 90,000 to 150,000 distinct CDR3 sequences, of which 20% to 25% are seen a single time; 10% belongs to the top ten. Sequenced material: PBMCs, mostly from graft donor cells, taken 180 days after TCRalphabeta/CD19-depleted stem cell transplant. The receptors originated from a male patient aged 2-15 years who had a stem cell transplant for chronic granulomatous disease, so the T cells may come from the graft donor. Each CDR3 is given with its conserved first and last residue. Each record gives: V gene, clone size, D gene, J gene, CDR3 protein, CDR3 DNA. D genes are given only for firm matches. Clone size is not always given. Where it is, it says once, few, many or a class for expanded clones.

v_call: TRBV5-1
clone_size: few
d_call: TRBD2
j_call: TRBJ2-7
cdr3_aa: CASSYGLAGVVSEQYF
cdr3_nt: TGCGCCAGCAGCTATGGACTAGCGGGAGTTGTTTCCGAGCAGTACTTC

v_call: TRBV5-1
clone_size: once
d_call: NA
j_call: TRBJ1-2
cdr3_aa: CASSLVGSGDYGYTF
cdr3_nt: TGCGCCAGCAGCTTGGTAGGGAGTGGAGACTATGGCTACACCTTC

v_call: TRBV24-1
clone_size: NA
d_call: NA
j_call: TRBJ1-2
cdr3_aa: CATSDLSEGGPNYGYTF
cdr3_nt: TGTGCCACCAGTGACCTATCCGAGGGAGGACCTAACTATGGCTACACCTTC

v_call: TRBV29-1
clone_size: many
d_call: NA
j_call: TRBJ2-5
cdr3_aa: CSVLQGQETQYF
cdr3_nt: TGCAGCGTCTTACAGGGTCAAGAGACCCAGTACTTC

v_call: TRBV12-3/TRBV12-4
clone_size: few
d_call: NA
j_call: TRBJ2-1
cdr3_aa: CASSRENRFLEQFF
cdr3_nt: TGTGCCAGCAGCCGGGAGAACCGCTTTCTTGAGCAGTTCTTC

v_call: TRBV7-6
clone_size: many
d_call: NA
j_call: TRBJ2-1
cdr3_aa: CASSVRGGANEQFF
cdr3_nt: TGTGCCAGCAGCGTGAGGGGGGGTGCCAATGAGCAGTTCTTC

v_call: TRBV6-1
clone_size: NA
d_call: NA
j_call: TRBJ1-6
cdr3_aa: CASSTHSSYNSPLHF
cdr3_nt: TGTGCCAGCAGTACCCACAGCTCCTATAATTCACCCCTCCACTTT

v_call: TRBV29-1
clone_size: few
d_call: NA
j_call: TRBJ1-3
cdr3_aa: CSVVPGQGNTIYF
cdr3_nt: TGCAGCGTTGTTCCCGGACAGGGAAACACCATATATTTT

v_call: TRBV5-1
clone_size: many
d_call: NA
j_call: TRBJ2-3
cdr3_aa: CASSLVLDTQYF
cdr3_nt: TGCGCCAGCAGCTTGGTTTTAGATACGCAGTATTTT

v_call: TRBV12-3/TRBV12-4
clone_size: few
d_call: TRBD1
j_call: TRBJ1-2
cdr3_aa: CASRFGGQAVYGYTF
cdr3_nt: TGTGCCAGCAGATTCGGGGGACAGGCAGTCTATGGCTACACCTTC

v_call: TRBV7-2
clone_size: NA
d_call: TRBD2
j_call: TRBJ2-3
cdr3_aa: CASSSFLLAGEADTQYF
cdr3_nt: TGTGCCAGCAGCTCTTTCTTACTAGCGGGAGAGGCAGATACGCAGTATTTT

v_call: TRBV5-1
clone_size: few
d_call: NA
j_call: TRBJ2-2
cdr3_aa: CASSLAVDAGELFF
cdr3_nt: TGCGCCAGCAGCTTGGCGGTGGATGCCGGGGAGCTGTTTTTT

v_call: TRBV5-1
clone_size: NA
d_call: NA
j_call: TRBJ2-2
cdr3_aa: CASSLEGPNTGELFF
cdr3_nt: TGCGCCAGCAGCTTGGAGGGTCCTAACACCGGGGAGCTGTTTTTT

v_call: TRBV6-1
clone_size: few
d_call: TRBD1
j_call: TRBJ2-5
cdr3_aa: CASRNQGAETQYF
cdr3_nt: TGTGCCAGCAGGAATCAGGGGGCAGAGACCCAGTACTTC

v_call: TRBV29-1
clone_size: many
d_call: NA
j_call: TRBJ2-1
cdr3_aa: CSVTGYEQFF
cdr3_nt: TGCAGCGTTACGGGATATGAGCAGTTCTTC

v_call: TRBV9
clone_size: few
d_call: TRBD1
j_call: TRBJ2-1
cdr3_aa: CASSVDDRARQFF
cdr3_nt: TGTGCCAGCAGCGTAGACGACAGGGCCAGACAGTTCTTC

v_call: TRBV5-1
clone_size: NA
d_call: NA
j_call: TRBJ1-2
cdr3_aa: CASSSAGWGGYTF
cdr3_nt: TGCGCCAGCAGCTCAGCGGGCTGGGGTGGCTACACCTTC

v_call: TRBV7-8
clone_size: NA
d_call: NA
j_call: TRBJ2-5
cdr3_aa: CASSLFRYQETQYF
cdr3_nt: TGTGCCAGCAGCTTATTCCGGTACCAAGAGACCCAGTACTTC